This is a list of T cell receptor beta chains from one sample in a study of shared clonotypes between healthy human individuals. Method: immunoSEQ multiplex PCR; TCRdb's copy keeps in-frame clones and lacks some. The repertoire holds more than 2,000,000 clones, with over 85% as singletons. Specimen: naive CD4+ T cells sorted from blood. These receptors were taken from a man in his late teens or twenties in good health. Each CDR3 is given with its conserved first and last residue. A D gene is named only where the DNA matches it firmly. Expanded clones get a size class; other rows say once, few or many, or leave the size out.

TRBJ1-2 NA NA TRBV27 TGTGCCAGCAGTTCCCGGGCAGGTCACTATGGCTACACCTTC CASSSRAGHYGYTF
TRBJ1-2 NA NA TRBV25-1 TGTGCCAGCAGCCTAGACGGGAACTATGGCTACACCTTC CASSLDGNYGYTF
TRBJ1-1 NA TRBD1 TRBV10-2 TGCGCCAGCAGTGGACAGGGTAGGGTGACTGAAGCTTTCTTT CASSGQGRVTEAFF
TRBJ1-1 NA NA TRBV5-6 TGTGCCAGCAGCTTTCAATGGGGTGAAGCTTTCTTT CASSFQWGEAFF
TRBJ2-7 once TRBD1 TRBV5-5 TGTGCCAGCAGCTCCCGGACAGGATACGAGCAGTACTTC CASSSRTGYEQYF
TRBJ2-1 NA TRBD2 TRBV7-9 TGTGCCAGCAGCTTAGGTTCTAGCGGGACCTCCTACAATGAGCAGTTCTTC CASSLGSSGTSYNEQFF
TRBJ2-1 NA TRBD2 TRBV4-1 TGCGCCAGCAGCCAAGTGCCCCAGCGGGGGGGCTACAATGAGCAGTTCTTC CASSQVPQRGGYNEQFF
TRBJ2-2 NA TRBD1 TRBV5-4 TGTGCCAGCAGCTTGGCCGAACAGGGGGCGCATGTCGGGGAGCTGTTTTTT CASSLAEQGAHVGELFF
TRBJ2-7 NA TRBD2 TRBV6-5 TGTGCCAGCAGCACAAGCGGGCGGGGGGCCTACGAGCAGTACTTC CASSTSGRGAYEQYF
TRBJ2-3 once NA TRBV2 TGTGCCAGCTCGCGAACAGATACGCAGTATTTT CASSRTDTQYF
TRBJ1-5 NA TRBD1 TRBV28 TGTGCCAGCAGCCGGGACAGGGAAGCTCAGCCCCAGCATTTT CASSRDREAQPQHF
TRBJ2-1 NA TRBD2 TRBV6-1 TGTGCCAGCAGTGAACGGGGGGGCTTTTATAATGAGCAGTTCTTC CASSERGGFYNEQFF
TRBJ2-5 NA NA TRBV7-2 TGTGCCAGCAGCTTAGGTCCGGCAGGCTGGGGAGAGACCCAGTACTTC CASSLGPAGWGETQYF
TRBJ2-2 NA NA TRBV7-9 TGTGCCAGCAGCTCGGTTGTTGCCGGGGAGCTGTTTTTT CASSSVVAGELFF
TRBJ2-6 NA NA TRBV28 TGTGCCACATCCGGACCCGCCTCTGGGGCCAACGTCCTGACTTTC CATSGPASGANVLTF
TRBJ1-4 NA TRBD1 TRBV6-5 TGTGCCAGCAGTACAACAGGGGGCAGTGAAAAACTGTTTTTT CASSTTGGSEKLFF
TRBJ1-2 NA TRBD1 TRBV2 TGTGCCAGCAGCGTGGTGGCGGGCCGTGACCAGGGGGCGAATGGCTACACCTTC CASSVVAGRDQGANGYTF
TRBJ2-7 NA NA TRBV5-6 TGTGCCAGCAGTCTTGGACAGATCCCCTACGAGCAGTACTTC CASSLGQIPYEQYF
TRBJ1-1 NA NA TRBV6-5 TGTGCCAGCAGTTACGGGGGTTCCCTGGGCACTGAAGCTTTCTTT CASSYGGSLGTEAFF
TRBJ2-5 NA NA TRBV7-2 TGTGCCAGCAGCCCCCGACCAGAGGGGACCCAGTACTTC CASSPRPEGTQYF
TRBJ1-1 NA TRBD1 TRBV28 TGTGCCAGCACCTTCCCACAGGGGGGTGAAGCTTTCTTT CASTFPQGGEAFF
TRBJ2-1 NA TRBD2 TRBV2 TGTGCCATAACCAGCGGGGGGAGCTACAATGAGCAGTTCTTC CAITSGGSYNEQFF
TRBJ2-3 NA NA TRBV27 TGTGCCAGCAGTGGGCCTGGTACGCAGTATTTT CASSGPGTQYF
TRBJ1-2 few NA TRBV4-1 TGCGCCAGCAGCCAAGATCCTCGGTCGGGCTATGGCTACACCTTC CASSQDPRSGYGYTF
TRBJ1-6 NA NA TRBV6-5 TGTGCCAGCAGTCGCCAGAGTGATAATTCACCCCTCCACTTT CASSRQSDNSPLHF
TRBJ2-7 NA NA TRBV7-2 TGTGCCAGCAGCTTCCAGGCGGCCTACGAGCAGTACTTC CASSFQAAYEQYF
TRBJ2-6 NA NA TRBV5-4 TGTGCCAGCAGTACCACAGGGAGGACTGGGGCCAACGTCCTGACTTTC CASSTTGRTGANVLTF
TRBJ1-5 NA NA TRBV19 TGTGCCAGTATGAACAGGGGCAATCAGCCCCAGCATTTT CASMNRGNQPQHF
TRBJ2-7 once NA TRBV10-3 TGTGCCATCAGTCCCGGGTCACCCTCTTACGAGCAGTACTTC CAISPGSPSYEQYF
TRBJ2-7 once NA TRBV19 TGTGCCAGTAGTATTGAAGGGTTGGGATCCTACGAGCAGTACTTC CASSIEGLGSYEQYF
TRBJ1-1 NA NA TRBV5-1 TGCGCCAGCAGCTTGGGAGGAGGGGTCTCGGAAGCTTTCTTT CASSLGGGVSEAFF
TRBJ2-7 NA NA TRBV6-1 TGTGCCAGCAGTTCAACGGGACTTCCCTACGAGCAGTACTTC CASSSTGLPYEQYF
TRBJ2-7 NA NA TRBV23-1 TGCGCCAGCACCTCCGGGGGGCCTTCATCCTACGAGCAGTACTTC CASTSGGPSSYEQYF
TRBJ2-2 NA NA TRBV5-4 TGTGCCAGCAGCTTAGTCGACACCGGGGAGCTGTTTTTT CASSLVDTGELFF
TRBJ1-4 NA TRBD1 TRBV28 TGTGCCAGCAGTTTACCTTATCACCGGGACAGGGAAGGTGAAAAACTGTTTTTT CASSLPYHRDREGEKLFF